This T cell receptor beta chain is drawn from a study of neoadjuvant anti-PD-1 for oral cavity cancer. Cohort: HPV-negative, locally advanced oral cavity squamous cell carcinoma patients. The CDR3 runs to 16 residues. Per germline, CDR1 SEHNR and CDR2 FQNEAQ (reference sequence). V lost 5 bases to trimming and J lost 8 bases; unmatched junction nucleotides: 6. TCRdb's copy holds only in-frame clones and misses some; the assay was immunoSEQ multiplex PCR. The sample gives 6,000 to 7,500 clones, about 76% of which show up once; approximately 2.6% is in the top ten. V gene TRBV7-9 combines with J gene TRBJ2-1, with 16 bases aligning to TRBD2. The receptor was derived from a person aged 35-80 years with oral cavity squamous cell carcinoma. The sequencing here drew on PBMCs, taken before nivolumab (anti-PD-1) treatment. The CDR3 region is CASSRGLAGGQDEQFF. DNA for the CDR3: TGTGCCAGCAGCCGGGGACTAGCGGGGGGGCAGGATGAGCAGTTCTTC.